One and the same sample provided the 2 T cell receptor beta chains below, sequenced in a study of post-analysis software for immune sequencing data. Broader study findings: When patients were compared with controls, about five TRBV segments were more frequent, TRBV5-6, TRBV5-1 and TRBV20-1 among them.

For these receptors, no antigen is known. Researchers reported that TCR beta cDNA libraries carried unique molecular identifiers. A single record per CDR3 protein comes from TCRdb applying MiXCR to the PCR reads. The sample lists approximately 460,000 distinct CDR3 sequences; less than 45% were seen once. Sequences were obtained from blood. These receptors all stem from a girl aged 10-17 years with multiple sclerosis.

This clonotype appeared a few times. The J gene is TRBJ1-5, the V gene TRBV12-3 or TRBV12-4; TRBD1 agrees at 7 bases. The CDR3 has 14 residues. V shed 6 bases and J 1 base; nucleotides not matched to a gene: 3. CDR3 loop: CASSLGQSNQPQHF. The CDR3 bases are TGTGCCAGCAGCCTGGGACAGAGCAATCAGCCCCAGCATTTT.

This clonotype was seen more than once but under ten times. The chain uses TRBV5-1 and TRBJ2-2; 10 nucleotides match TRBD1. This CDR3 has 14 amino acids. CDR1 and CDR2 (germline): SGHRS, YFSETQ. J gave up 5 bases and V 8 bases, and 6 bases lay outside the gene matches. This chain's CDR3 is CASPDRGPTGELFF. The CDR3, as DNA: TGCGCCAGTCCCGACAGGGGGCCGACCGGGGAGCTGTTTTTT.